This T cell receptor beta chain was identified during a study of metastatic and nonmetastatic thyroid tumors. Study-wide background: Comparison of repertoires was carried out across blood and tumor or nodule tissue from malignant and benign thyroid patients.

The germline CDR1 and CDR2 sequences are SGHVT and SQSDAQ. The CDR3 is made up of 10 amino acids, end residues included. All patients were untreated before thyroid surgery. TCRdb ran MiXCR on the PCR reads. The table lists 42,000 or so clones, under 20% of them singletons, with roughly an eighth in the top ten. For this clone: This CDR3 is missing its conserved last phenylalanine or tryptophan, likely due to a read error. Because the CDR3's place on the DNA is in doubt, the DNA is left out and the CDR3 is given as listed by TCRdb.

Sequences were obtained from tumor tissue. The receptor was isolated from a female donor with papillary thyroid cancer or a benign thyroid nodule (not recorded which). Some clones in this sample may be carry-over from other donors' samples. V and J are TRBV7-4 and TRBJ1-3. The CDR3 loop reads CASSLSVLVL.